This TCR beta chain was sequenced during a study of post-analysis software for immune sequencing data. Overall study: Recorded disease courses covered relapsing-remitting, secondary progressive and progressive-relapsing multiple sclerosis. Some patients had no subtype annotation. Findings and caveats of the study: Strong co-clustering by F measure was evident for samples that had been prepared in the same batch. Comparison of patients with controls showed five TRBV segments more frequent in patients, TRBV5-6, TRBV5-1 and TRBV20-1 among them. Patients with multiple sclerosis recorded significantly lower normalized Chao1 diversity than controls, the study found.

TCR beta cDNA libraries included unique molecular identifiers. T cells, about 0.95 to 10 million of them, yielded about 500,000 cDNA molecules. TCRdb re-called the PCR reads through MiXCR, storing one row per CDR3 protein. The table records about 570,000 distinct CDR3 sequences, around 36% of them present only once. Concerning this clonotype: Its antigen is not known.

The CDR3 sequence is 14 residues long. CDR1 is SGHRS, CDR2 YFSETQ, per germline. V lost 2 bases and J 11 bases, leaving 19 bases between the germline ends. The source is a girl aged 2 to 17 with multiple sclerosis. The rearrangement links TRBV5-1 to TRBJ2-5; possible D gene TRBD2, 6 bases. The specimen was blood. The CDR3 DNA is TGCGCCAGCAGCTTCCGCGGGATATACAATGAGCAGTACTTC. Translated, it gives CASSFRGIYNEQYF. Looking up the rest from reference TRBV5-1 and TRBJ2-5 gives the full variable domain: KAGVTQTPRYLIKTRGQQVTLSCSPISGHRSVSWYQQTPGQGLQFLFEYFSETQRNKGNFPGRFSGRQFSNSRSEMNVSTLELGDSALYLCASSFRGIYNEQYFGPGTRLLVL.